A selection of T cell receptor beta chains follows, all from one sample in a study of blood T cell repertoires in COVID-19. TCRdb's table, derived via immunoSEQ multiplex PCR, lists solely in-frame clones and lacks some. The sample records about 160,000 clones, roughly 85% being singletons. Sequencing was performed on peripheral blood. Receptors were obtained from a human donor with acute or convalescent COVID-19. The donor label of this sample is uncertain. The CDR3 runs from the conserved cysteine through the conserved F or W. The D gene is left open where the match is weak. For some rows the clone size is stated as once, few or many, or as a class when expanded; others skip it.

CDR3 DNA: TGTGCCATCAGTGGCCCCAGGGAAGGGGCCCAGGGATACGAGCAGTACTTC; CDR3 protein: CAISGPREGAQGYEQYF; J gene: TRBJ2-7; CDR3 length: 17; clone size: NA; D gene: NA; V gene: TRBV10-3
CDR3 DNA: TGCAGTGCTCCCGGGGGGAAAGCTTTCTTT; CDR3 protein: CSAPGGKAFF; J gene: TRBJ1-1; CDR3 length: 10; clone size: NA; D gene: NA; V gene: TRBV20-1
CDR3 DNA: TGTGCCAGCAGTCAAGACAGGTTCGACAATGAGCAGTTCTTC; CDR3 protein: CASSQDRFDNEQFF; J gene: TRBJ2-1; CDR3 length: 14; clone size: NA; D gene: NA; V gene: TRBV27
CDR3 DNA: TGCGCCAGCAGCCAAGATCCCTCCAGGGTGAGATCCTATAATTCACCCCTCCACTTT; CDR3 protein: CASSQDPSRVRSYNSPLHF; J gene: TRBJ1-6; CDR3 length: 19; clone size: NA; D gene: NA; V gene: TRBV4-3
CDR3 DNA: TGTGCCAGTAGAGATCCAGGGATCGGCTACACCTTC; CDR3 protein: CASRDPGIGYTF; J gene: TRBJ1-2; CDR3 length: 12; clone size: NA; D gene: NA; V gene: TRBV19
CDR3 DNA: TGTGCCACCAGTGATTTGCAACGGGTTGCTGGCTACACCTTC; CDR3 protein: CATSDLQRVAGYTF; J gene: TRBJ1-2; CDR3 length: 14; clone size: NA; D gene: NA; V gene: TRBV24-1
CDR3 DNA: TGTGCCAGCAGCTTAATAGGGGGCATGAACACTGAAGCTTTCTTT; CDR3 protein: CASSLIGGMNTEAFF; J gene: TRBJ1-1; CDR3 length: 15; clone size: NA; D gene: TRBD1; V gene: TRBV7-3
CDR3 DNA: TGCGCCAGCAGCTTACAGGTCTCTGGAAACACCATATATTTT; CDR3 protein: CASSLQVSGNTIYF; J gene: TRBJ1-3; CDR3 length: 14; clone size: NA; D gene: NA; V gene: TRBV5-1
CDR3 DNA: TGTGCCAGCAGCTTAGGTACTAGCGGGGGGTCCGCTAGCACAGATACGCAGTATTTT; CDR3 protein: CASSLGTSGGSASTDTQYF; J gene: TRBJ2-3; CDR3 length: 19; clone size: NA; D gene: TRBD2; V gene: TRBV11-2
CDR3 DNA: TGTGCCAGCAGTTTAGATGGCCGGTCACGGGGTTTGGCTTTCTTT; CDR3 protein: CASSLDGRSRGLAFF; J gene: TRBJ1-1; CDR3 length: 15; clone size: once; D gene: NA; V gene: TRBV28
CDR3 DNA: TGTGCCAGCAGTGACCGGGGACAGGGGTTCAACGAGCAGTACTTC; CDR3 protein: CASSDRGQGFNEQYF; J gene: TRBJ2-7; CDR3 length: 15; clone size: NA; D gene: TRBD1; V gene: TRBV6-4
CDR3 DNA: TGTGCCAGCAAGCAGGGTGGCGGCAATCAGCCCCAGCATTTT; CDR3 protein: CASKQGGGNQPQHF; J gene: TRBJ1-5; CDR3 length: 14; clone size: NA; D gene: NA; V gene: TRBV28
CDR3 DNA: TGTGCCAGCAGTTTTTGGAGGACAGCCAACACTGAAGCTTTCTTT; CDR3 protein: CASSFWRTANTEAFF; J gene: TRBJ1-1; CDR3 length: 15; clone size: NA; D gene: NA; V gene: TRBV28
CDR3 DNA: TGTGCCAGCAGGTCGGGACAGGGGAACACTGAAGCTTTCTTT; CDR3 protein: CASRSGQGNTEAFF; J gene: TRBJ1-1; CDR3 length: 14; clone size: NA; D gene: TRBD1; V gene: TRBV7-2
CDR3 DNA: TGCAGCGCCAGGGGACAGGGGAACACTGAAGCTTTCTTT; CDR3 protein: CSARGQGNTEAFF; J gene: TRBJ1-1; CDR3 length: 13; clone size: NA; D gene: TRBD1; V gene: TRBV29-1
CDR3 DNA: TGTGCCAGCAGCTTGGGGGGAGGGCAGGAGACCCAGTACTTC; CDR3 protein: CASSLGGGQETQYF; J gene: TRBJ2-5; CDR3 length: 14; clone size: NA; D gene: TRBD2; V gene: TRBV7-7
CDR3 DNA: TGTGCCAGCAGGGTGAGGGGGGGCGCGAACTCACCCCTCCACTTT; CDR3 protein: CASRVRGGANSPLHF; J gene: TRBJ1-6; CDR3 length: 15; clone size: NA; D gene: NA; V gene: TRBV5-6
CDR3 DNA: TGTGCCAGCAGCCCCTACGAGGTCACCGGGGAGCTGTTTTTT; CDR3 protein: CASSPYEVTGELFF; J gene: TRBJ2-2; CDR3 length: 14; clone size: NA; D gene: NA; V gene: TRBV2
CDR3 DNA: TGTGCCATCAGTGAGGTTGGTTTCGGGACAGGGGAGCAGTTCTTC; CDR3 protein: CAISEVGFGTGEQFF; J gene: TRBJ2-1; CDR3 length: 15; clone size: NA; D gene: TRBD1; V gene: TRBV10-3
CDR3 DNA: TGTGCCAGCAGCGGACCGGGACTAGGGGTCGGGGAGCTGTTTTTT; CDR3 protein: CASSGPGLGVGELFF; J gene: TRBJ2-2; CDR3 length: 15; clone size: NA; D gene: TRBD2; V gene: TRBV9